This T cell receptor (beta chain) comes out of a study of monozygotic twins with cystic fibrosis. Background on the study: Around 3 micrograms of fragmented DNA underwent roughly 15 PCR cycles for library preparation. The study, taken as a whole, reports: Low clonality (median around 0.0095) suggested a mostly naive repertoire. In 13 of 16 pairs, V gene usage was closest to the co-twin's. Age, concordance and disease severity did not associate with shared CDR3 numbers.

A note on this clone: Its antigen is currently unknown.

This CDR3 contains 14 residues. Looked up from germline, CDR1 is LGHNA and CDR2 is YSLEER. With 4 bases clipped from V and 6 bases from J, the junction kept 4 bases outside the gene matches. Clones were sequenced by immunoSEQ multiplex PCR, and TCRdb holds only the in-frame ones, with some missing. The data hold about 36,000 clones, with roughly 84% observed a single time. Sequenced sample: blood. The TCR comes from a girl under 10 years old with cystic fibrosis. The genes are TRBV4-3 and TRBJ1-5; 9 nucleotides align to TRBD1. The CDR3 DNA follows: TGCGCCAGCAGCCCGGGACAGGGTGGTCAGCCCCAGCATTTT. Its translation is CASSPGQGGQPQHF.